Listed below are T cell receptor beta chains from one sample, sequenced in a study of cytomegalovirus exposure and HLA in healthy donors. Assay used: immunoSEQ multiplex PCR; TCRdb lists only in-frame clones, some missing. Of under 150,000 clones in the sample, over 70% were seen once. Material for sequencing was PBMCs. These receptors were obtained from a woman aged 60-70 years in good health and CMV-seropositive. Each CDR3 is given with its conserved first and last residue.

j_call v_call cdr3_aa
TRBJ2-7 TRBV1 CTSSQLTSGGPYEQYF
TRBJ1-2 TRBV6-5 CASTLQPKGGYTF
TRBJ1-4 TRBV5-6 CASSRYLARSNEKLFF
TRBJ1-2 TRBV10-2 CASSEGVRGNGYTF
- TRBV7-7 CASRPIPGAGELFF
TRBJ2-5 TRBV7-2 CASSRTSGETQYF
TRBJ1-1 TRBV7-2 CASSRPALGQVNTEAFF
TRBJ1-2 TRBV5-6 CASSPGRGSNNYGYTF
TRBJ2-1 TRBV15 CATSGTGTGGNEQFF
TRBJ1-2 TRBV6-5 CASSYGTGANYGYTF
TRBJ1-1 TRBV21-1 CASSKAPGDTEAFF
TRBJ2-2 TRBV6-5 CAARGPRGTGELFF
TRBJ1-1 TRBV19 CATATGNTEAFF
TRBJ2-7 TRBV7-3 CASSPYGTGRPEQYF
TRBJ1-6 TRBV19 CASSIAGSSYNSPLHF
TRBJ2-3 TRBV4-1 CASSRMGLAGGADTQYF
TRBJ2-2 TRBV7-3 CASSLIPQGGTGELFF
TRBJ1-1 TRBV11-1 CASTGVVGTEAFF
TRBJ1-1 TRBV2 CASSEVRMNTEAFF
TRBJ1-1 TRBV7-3 CASSLNSPMNTEAFF
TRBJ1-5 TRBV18 CASSLYQGGNQPQHF
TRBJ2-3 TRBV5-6 CASSPLAGVTDTQYF
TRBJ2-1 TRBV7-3 CASSLIARQALSLSNEQFF
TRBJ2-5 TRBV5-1 CASSSTGTGQETQYF
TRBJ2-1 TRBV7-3 CASSLSGGEQFF
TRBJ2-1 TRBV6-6 CASSLPRGDDEQFF
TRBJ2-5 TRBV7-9 CASSPESAVDQYF
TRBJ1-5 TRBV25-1 CASRGQAWQPQHF
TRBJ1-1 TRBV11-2 CASSLRGGQGWTEAFF
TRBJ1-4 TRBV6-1 CASIETGTGEKLFF
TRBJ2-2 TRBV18 CASSPTGSGDTGELFF
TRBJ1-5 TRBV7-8 CASSLASQGVIYRPQHF
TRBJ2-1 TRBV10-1 CASSRGDYNEQFF
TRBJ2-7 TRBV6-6 CASRTGGEQYF